The 8 T cell receptor beta chains below all came from one sample that was sequenced in a study of blood T cell repertoires in COVID-19. Profiling relied on immunoSEQ multiplex PCR, and the TCRdb table lists in-frame clones only, not all of them. The data contain tens of thousands of clones, about 90% of them singletons. The sample comprised peripheral blood. The receptor source for this set is a human donor in a cohort sampled during active COVID-19.

The chain has TRBV3-1 (or the pseudogene TRBV3-2) and TRBJ2-6, with no clear D. The ends were cut back, 0 bases at V and 2 bases at J, with 11 bases in the middle. The CDR3 sequence is 17 residues long. Germline V CDR1 and CDR2: LGHDT, YNNKEL (reference sequence). CDR3 in amino acids: CASSQDSQTAGANVLTF. CDR3 in DNA: TGTGCCAGCAGCCAAGATTCCCAGACTGCTGGGGCCAACGTCCTGACTTTC.

This clone was recorded once. J is TRBJ2-1 and V is TRBV3-1 (or the pseudogene TRBV3-2); 8 nucleotides align to TRBD2. This CDR3 comprises 16 residues. The V segment lost 0 bases and the J segment 12 bases; nucleotides outside the gene matches: 13. Germline V CDR1 and CDR2: LGHDT, YNNKEL (reference sequence). The CDR3 loop reads CASSQEVSGGLGRQFF. As DNA, the CDR3 is TGTGCCAGCAGCCAAGAAGTCAGCGGGGGATTGGGTCGGCAGTTCTTC.

The genes are TRBV7-2 and TRBJ1-1; maybe TRBD1 (6 bases). This CDR3 is 15 amino acids long. In germline, CDR1 is SGHTA, CDR2 FQGNSA. Between the trimmed V and J ends, which lost 5 bases and 4 bases, there was a span of 17 bases. The CDR3 nucleotides are TGTGCCAGCAGCACCCAACAGGGAAGGATCACTGAAGCTTTCTTT. This codes for CASSTQQGRITEAFF.

This clone appeared a few times. Other DNA sequences in this sample translate to the same CDR3. This chain joins TRBV7-9 and TRBJ1-2; maybe TRBD1 (5 bases). The germline gives CDR1 SEHNR, CDR2 FQNEAQ (reference sequence). V was shortened by 3 bases and J by 4 bases, with 12 bases between the two germline ends. The CDR3 runs to 14 residues. The CDR3 loop reads CASSFRGSGYGYTF. The DNA of the CDR3 is TGTGCCAGCAGCTTTAGGGGATCCGGCTATGGCTACACCTTC.

The chain has TRBV4-1 and TRBJ1-4; no clear D gene. The V gene lost 6 bases and the J gene lost 0 bases, with 11 bases spanning the gap. This CDR3 region has 15 residues. CDR1 and CDR2 (germline): MGHRA, YSYEKL. The CDR3 sequence is CASRATSATNEKLFF. The CDR3 DNA reads as TGCGCCAGCAGGGCAACGTCAGCAACTAATGAAAAACTGTTTTTT.

The rearrangement uses TRBV5-1 and TRBJ1-1; no reliable D call. This CDR3 has 13 amino acids. Germline V gene data show CDR1 as SGHRS and CDR2 as YFSETQ. Trimming took off 2 bases at V and 1 base at J, with 6 bases between the two ends. The CDR3 loop reads CASSFGENTEAFF. The CDR3 bases are TGCGCCAGCAGCTTCGGGGAGAACACTGAAGCTTTCTTT. Together with reference TRBV5-1 and TRBJ1-1, the CDR3 gives the full variable domain: KAGVTQTPRYLIKTRGQQVTLSCSPISGHRSVSWYQQTPGQGLQFLFEYFSETQRNKGNFPGRFSGRQFSNSRSEMNVSTLELGDSALYLCASSFGENTEAFFGQGTRLTVV.

For the CDR3, the DNA is TGTGCCAGCAGTGTAAACTCCGGGGAGCTGTTTTTT. Translation: CASSVNSGELFF. The rearrangement links TRBV6-4 to TRBJ2-2; the D is unclear. The V gene's germline CDR1 is MRHNA and CDR2 SNTAGT. The CDR3 covers 12 residues. The germline V and J ends were trimmed by 4 bases and 6 bases, with 6 bases remaining between them.

The chain joins TRBV5-4 to TRBJ2-5, with 9 positions matching TRBD1. The length of the CDR3 is 15 residues. Germline lookup yields CDR1 SGHNT and CDR2 YYREEE (reference sequence). With 3 bases clipped from V and 2 bases from J, the junction kept 5 bases outside the gene matches. The CDR3 nucleotides read TGTGCCAGCAGCTCCGGACAGGGGAAGCAAGAGACCCAGTACTTC. This codes for CASSSGQGKQETQYF.